This T cell receptor beta chain emerged from a study of CD8+ T cells in alopecia areata. Whole-study context: The drug, tofacitinib, lasted 6 to 18 months, followed by 6 months off drug.

Regarding this clone: Its antigen is undetermined.

V was shortened by 5 bases and J by 7 bases, with 9 bases between the two germline ends. Germline V gene data show CDR1 as SQVTM and CDR2 as ANQGSEA. The CDR3 loop spans 10 amino acids. Described treatment: oral pan-JAK inhibitor, 5-10 mg twice daily. Separation by sorting yielded CD4+ and CD8+ T cells from PBMCs. Overall study findings and caveats: It was lesional scalp, especially alopecia totalis/universalis, that showed higher clonality than normal scalp.

Extraction of RNA preceded its reverse transcription into cDNA, which served as the sequencing template. Measured with immunoSEQ multiplex PCR; TCRdb has only the in-frame clones, and not every one. This table holds about 74,000 clones, approximately 28% found once. The material was CD8+ T cells sorted from blood, obtained at week 4, from a patient treated with tofacitinib. The rearrangement links TRBV29-1 to TRBJ2-7; D gene ambiguous. This receptor was identified in a human donor with alopecia areata. The CDR3 here is CSVFSGEQYF. DNA of the CDR3: TGCAGCGTTTTCTCTGGGGAGCAGTACTTC.